These 22 T cell receptor beta chains share one sample of origin, sequenced in a study of T cell responses to AZD1222 COVID-19 vaccine (dated by TCRdb to the early 2020s). Library generation was performed with the immunoSEQ multiplex PCR assay. TCRdb limited this immuneACCESS table to in-frame rearrangements with V and J called. A share of clones is missing; checked studies link under half to unresolved V genes, and the rest is unexplained. The sample table lists approximately 43,000 clones, approximately 88% of them with a count of one. The ten largest clones add up to more than 20% of the sample. Explained via the paper, the time point label denotes: about 28 days (+/-7) after the second vaccine dose. The specimen comprised peripheral blood, sampled 28 days after the second AZD1222 dose. The receptor source for this set is an adult who received the AZD1222 COVID-19 vaccine.

The chain combines TRBV12-3 or TRBV12-4 with TRBJ1-2; D is uncertain. Trimming removed 1 base from V and 4 bases from J, with 7 bases in between. This CDR3 spans 13 amino acids. CDR3: CASSLGTFYGYTF. In nucleotides, the CDR3 is TGTGCCAGCAGTTTAGGCACGTTCTATGGCTACACCTTC.

This sequence joins TRBV7-2 and TRBJ2-3, with D uncertain. CDR1 and CDR2 from the germline V gene are SGHTA and FQGNSA. The CDR3 consists of 13 residues. Deletions cut 1 base from V and 4 bases from J, with 6 bases between. CDR3 sequence (DNA): TGTGCCAGCAGCTTAGAGTTTCCAGATACGCAGTATTTT. It yields the protein CASSLEFPDTQYF.

The chain combines TRBV7-8 with TRBJ2-1, with 9 positions matching TRBD1. CDR1 and CDR2 (germline): SGHVS, FQNEAQ. V lost 5 bases, J lost 8 bases, and 7 bases stayed unmatched. CDR3 length: 14 residues. CDR3 sequence: CASSPTGGGHEQFF. In DNA, the CDR3 is TGTGCCAGCAGCCCAACAGGGGGCGGCCATGAGCAGTTCTTC.

The V call is TRBV2, the J call TRBJ1-1; D ambiguous. Germline V gene sequence: CDR1 SNHLY, CDR2 FYNNEI. The V end was cut by 1 base, the J end by 1 base, with 10 bases between. This CDR3 is 15 amino acids long. The CDR3 DNA follows: TGTGCCAGCAGTGAAGGTCTTCGAAAGAACACTGAAGCTTTCTTT. Translation gives CASSEGLRKNTEAFF.

The V call is TRBV19, the J call TRBJ1-2; 9 bases match TRBD1. V trimming: 3 bases; J trimming: 1 base; junction bases outside the gene matches: 6. Germline lookup yields CDR1 LNHDA and CDR2 SQIVND (reference sequence). The length of the CDR3 is 16 residues. CDR3 protein: CASSIARDRVNYGYTF. CDR3 in DNA: TGTGCCAGTAGTATCGCCCGGGACAGGGTTAACTATGGCTACACCTTC.

The rearrangement links TRBV7-2 to TRBJ2-2; the match to TRBD2 covers 8 bases. The germline CDR1 and CDR2 sequences are SGHTA and FQGNSA. CDR3 length: 16 residues. J was trimmed by 5 bases and V by 5 bases; bases with no gene match: 10. The CDR3 DNA reads TGTGCCAGCAGCCCGGGAGGGCAGGGTAGTACCGGGGAGCTGTTTTTT. Translation: CASSPGGQGSTGELFF.

This sequence joins TRBV28 and TRBJ2-7; tentatively, D is TRBD1 or TRBD2 (6 bases each). This CDR3 is 17 amino acids long. Trimming shortened V by 4 bases and J by 3 bases, and 22 bases separated the two germline ends. Per germline, CDR1 MDHEN and CDR2 SYDVKM. The CDR3 DNA reads TGTGCCAGCAGTTCGAGTGGGACCGGGGGCGAGAACTACGAGCAGTACTTC. This codes for CASSSSGTGGENYEQYF. Looking up the rest from reference TRBV28 and TRBJ2-7 gives the full variable domain: DVKVTQSSRYLVKRTGEKVFLECVQDMDHENMFWYRQDPGLGLRLIYFSYDVKMKEKGDIPEGYSVSREKKERFSLILESASTNQTSMYLCASSSSGTGGENYEQYFGPGTRLTVT.

This clone showed up just a few times. The chain recombines TRBV12-3 or TRBV12-4 with TRBJ2-1, with a weak D call TRBD1 (5 bases). Between the trimmed V and J ends, which lost 6 bases and 8 bases, there was a span of 14 bases. This CDR3 contains 13 residues. The CDR3 reads CASSRAGYHEQFF. CDR3 bases: TGTGCCAGCAGCCGGGCAGGGTACCATGAGCAGTTCTTC.

This chain uses TRBV2 with TRBJ1-2; 8 nucleotides line up with TRBD1. Germline values: CDR1 SNHLY, CDR2 FYNNEI. V shed 9 bases, J shed 4 bases, and the junction held 7 bases outside the gene matches. The CDR3 consists of 13 residues. The CDR3 DNA reads as TGTGCCAGTCTATTCGGGACAGGCTATGGCTACACCTTC. This encodes CASLFGTGYGYTF.

The chain carries TRBV5-6 and TRBJ2-7; 16 nucleotides line up with TRBD2. J was trimmed by 3 bases and V by 4 bases; bases with no gene match: 10. CDR1 is SGHDT, CDR2 YYEEEE, per germline. CDR3 length: 18 residues. The CDR3 spells CASSPAPGLAGGNYEQYF. CDR3 DNA: TGTGCCAGCAGCCCAGCCCCGGGACTAGCGGGAGGGAACTACGAGCAGTACTTC.

The genes are TRBV19 and TRBJ1-5; possible D gene TRBD1, 6 bases. Trimming took off 3 bases at V and 5 bases at J, with 11 bases between the two ends. This CDR3 is 14 amino acids long. The germline CDR1 and CDR2 sequences are LNHDA and SQIVND (reference sequence). The CDR3 sequence is CASSMEQGYQPQHF. In DNA form, the CDR3 reads TGTGCCAGTAGTATGGAACAGGGTTATCAGCCCCAGCATTTT.

The V and J genes are TRBV14 and TRBJ1-2, with a possible D match to TRBD1 (5 bases). This CDR3 is 15 amino acids long. V lost 0 bases and J lost 4, with 12 bases in between. Per germline, CDR1 SGHDN and CDR2 FVKESK. The CDR3 spells CASSQDKDTPYGYTF. The CDR3 nucleotides are TGTGCCAGCAGCCAAGATAAGGACACCCCCTATGGCTACACCTTC.

J is TRBJ2-5 and V is TRBV11-2; D remains ambiguous. Per germline, CDR1 SGHAT and CDR2 FQNNGV. CDR3 size: 11 residues. V dropped 5 bases and J dropped 5 bases, with 6 bases sitting between them. CDR3 coding DNA: TGTGCCAGCAGCCCGAGCGAGACCCAGTACTTC. This encodes CASSPSETQYF.

This chain joins TRBV15 and TRBJ2-5, with D perhaps being TRBD1 or TRBD2 (5 bases each). Germline CDR1 reads LNHNV; CDR2 reads YYDKDF (reference sequence). V gave up 0 bases and J gave up 6 bases, with 17 bases separating them. The CDR3 totals 16 residues. The DNA of the CDR3 is TGTGCCACCAGCAGAGATTTAAGGGACGCCGTGAAGACCCAGTACTTC. Translating it yields CATSRDLRDAVKTQYF. Drawing the rest from reference TRBV15 and TRBJ2-5, the complete variable domain is DAMVIQNPRYQVTQFGKPVTLSCSQTLNHNVMYWYQQKSSQAPKLLFHYYDKDFNNEADTPDNFQSRRPNTSFCFLDIRSPGLGDTAMYLCATSRDLRDAVKTQYFGPGTRLLVL.

With respect to this clone: Other DNA sequences in the sample encode the same CDR3. V is TRBV3-1 (or the pseudogene TRBV3-2) and J is TRBJ1-1; D might be TRBD1 (5 bases). V dropped 1 base and J dropped 5 bases, with 8 bases sitting between them. CDR3 length: 13 residues. CDR1 is LGHDT, CDR2 YNNKEL, per germline (reference sequence). CDR3: CASSQGRGTEAFF. The CDR3 DNA sequence: TGTGCCAGCAGCCAAGGGAGGGGTACTGAAGCTTTCTTT.

This chain connects TRBV2 to TRBJ2-5, with D possibly TRBD2 on 5 matching bases. This CDR3 comprises 14 residues. V was trimmed by 3 bases and J by 3 bases, leaving 11 bases between them. Germline V lookup: CDR1 SNHLY, CDR2 FYNNEI. The CDR3 loop reads CASSDPRAEETQYF. In DNA form, the CDR3 reads TGTGCCAGCAGTGACCCGCGGGCCGAAGAGACCCAGTACTTC.

V gene TRBV11-2 combines with J gene TRBJ2-7, with TRBD2 as a possible D gene (7 bases). This CDR3 spans 15 amino acids. Trimming stripped 5 bases from V and 4 bases from J, with 18 bases between. Per the germline V gene, CDR1 is SGHAT and CDR2 is FQNNGV. CDR3 amino acids: CASSHGTGREYEQYF. CDR3 bases: TGTGCCAGCAGCCATGGCACAGGGAGGGAATACGAGCAGTACTTC.

The chain recombines TRBV5-5 with TRBJ2-1; 9 bases agree with TRBD1. CDR1 is SGHKS, CDR2 YYEKEE, per germline (reference sequence). The J segment lost 2 bases and the V segment lost 10 bases, leaving 7 bases of the junction unmatched. The CDR3 is 14 amino acids. CDR3 amino acids: CASSGDRAYNEQFF. The CDR3 coding sequence is TGTGCCTCCTCAGGGGACAGGGCCTACAATGAGCAGTTCTTC. The entire variable domain, with the rest obtained from reference TRBV5-5 and TRBJ2-1, is as follows: DAGVTQSPTHLIKTRGQQVTLRCSPISGHKSVSWYQQVLGQGPQFIFQYYEKEERGRGNFPDRFSARQFPNYSSELNVNALLLGDSALYLCASSGDRAYNEQFFGPGTRLTVL.

This chain uses TRBV6-2 or TRBV6-3 with TRBJ2-1, with 7 positions matching TRBD2. Germline V gene data show CDR1 as MNHEY and CDR2 as SVGEGT. The CDR3 is 16 residues long. The J segment lost 1 base and the V segment lost 2 bases, leaving 5 bases of the junction unmatched. CDR3 amino acids: CASSYLAARSYNEQFF. In DNA form, the CDR3 reads TGTGCCAGCAGTTACCTAGCGGCAAGGTCCTACAATGAGCAGTTCTTC.

The chain joins TRBV7-2 to TRBJ2-7; 7 bases map to TRBD2. This CDR3 is built from 14 residues. Germline-derived CDR1 and CDR2 are SGHTA and FQGNSA. Trimming removed 1 base from V and 7 bases from J; junction bases left unmatched: 7. CDR3 nucleotides: TGTGCCAGCAGCTTAGTGGTAGCGGGTATGGAGCAGTACTTC. Its protein product is CASSLVVAGMEQYF.

The V call is TRBV5-1, the J call TRBJ1-6; 8 positions match TRBD1. The CDR3 consists of 15 residues. Looked up from germline, CDR1 is SGHRS and CDR2 is YFSETQ. Trimming took 3 bases from V and 2 from J; bases not matched to a gene: 1. This CDR3 reads CASSSTGAYNSPLHF. The DNA for the CDR3 is TGCGCCAGCAGCTCGACAGGGGCCTATAATTCACCCCTCCACTTT.

The V call is TRBV7-3, the J call TRBJ2-1; no firm D call. V dropped 3 bases and J dropped 8 bases, with 11 bases sitting between them. Germline V gives CDR1 SGHTA, CDR2 FQGTGA. This CDR3 is 13 amino acids long. CDR3 DNA sequence: TGTGCCAGCAGCTTTACTCTCAAGGATGAGCAGTTCTTC. Amino acid sequence: CASSFTLKDEQFF.